This T cell receptor beta chain was sequenced during a study of blood T cell repertoires in COVID-19. About the study: Spain, Italy and the United States supplied samples that represented acute and convalescent COVID-19.

Generated by immunoSEQ multiplex PCR, the TCRdb table keeps only in-frame clones and is missing some. The sample has some 100,000 clones; roughly 70% are singletons. On this clone: One junction end disagrees with the germline gene, perhaps due to a read error.

This CDR3 region has 13 residues. The germline V gene encodes CDR1 SSHAT and CDR2 FNYEAQ (reference sequence). V and J are TRBV7-7 and TRBJ2-2; D not certain. Sequencing used peripheral blood. The source of this sequence is a man in his 70s with COVID-19, enrolled during active disease. Written as DNA, the CDR3 is TGTGCTAGCAGCTCCACGCTCGGCGGGGAGCTGTTTTTT. It specifies CASSSTLGGELFF.